These 28 T cell receptor beta chains originate from one sample sequenced in a study of graft-versus-host responses after intestinal transplantation. There were about 200,000 CFSE-labeled responder cells plated together with about 200,000 irradiated, violet-dye-labeled stimulator cells. Only in-frame clones appear in the TCRdb table, and some are missing; sequencing was by immunoSEQ multiplex PCR. Of some 13,000 clones in the sample, roughly 33% were seen once. Sequenced material: alloreactive CD8+ T cells from a mixed lymphocyte reaction culture, taken before intestinal transplant. Subset denoted: CFSE-low proliferating T cells sorted from approximately 6-day pre-transplant mixed lymphocyte reaction (GvH or HvG direction). The receptors were gathered from a human patient who received an intestinal transplant.

This clone is medium-sized by share. The chain recombines TRBV30 with TRBJ1-1; 8 positions match TRBD1. With 4 bases clipped from V and 5 bases from J, the junction kept 0 bases outside the gene matches. Germline loops: CDR1 GTSNPN, CDR2 SVGIG (reference sequence). The CDR3 runs 11 residues. CDR3 sequence (DNA): TGTGCCTGGAACAGGGGGACTGAAGCTTTCTTT. Amino acids: CAWNRGTEAFF.

By sample fraction, this clone is medium-sized. This same CDR3 is encoded by further DNA sequences in the sample. This rearrangement joins TRBV6-5 to TRBJ1-5, with TRBD1 identical over 8 bases. Trimming removed 2 bases from V and 6 bases from J; junction bases left unmatched: 3. The germline gives CDR1 MNHEY, CDR2 SVGAGI. The length of the CDR3 is 14 residues. This CDR3 reads CASSYTGGGQPQHF. DNA of the CDR3: TGTGCCAGCAGTTACACAGGGGGAGGTCAGCCCCAGCATTTT.

By share, this clone counts as medium-sized. This specimen includes other DNA sequences encoding the same CDR3. The gene calls are TRBV7-9 and TRBJ2-7, with D perhaps TRBD1 or TRBD2 (6 bases each). Trimming left V 5 bases short and J 4 bases short, with 18 bases between. Germline V gene sequence: CDR1 SEHNR, CDR2 FQNEAQ (reference sequence). The CDR3 loop spans 15 amino acids. The CDR3 nucleotides read TGTGCCAGCAGCCTACCGAGGGGGGTGGGATACGAGCAGTACTTC. Translated: CASSLPRGVGYEQYF.

By share of the sample, this clone is medium-sized. This chain's CDR3 is CSVGGEQYF. CDR3 nucleotides: TGCAGCGTTGGGGGCGAGCAGTACTTC. The chain joins TRBV29-1 to TRBJ2-7; no firm D call. This CDR3 contains 9 residues. V gave up 4 bases and J gave up 6 bases, with 4 bases separating them. Germline loops: CDR1 SQVTM, CDR2 ANQGSEA.

This clone rates as medium-sized. The chain links TRBV27 to TRBJ2-7; D gene uncertain. The V end lost 1 base, the J end lost 5 bases, and 12 bases lay between the germline ends. The V gene's germline CDR1 is MNHEY and CDR2 SMNVEV (reference sequence). This CDR3 is built from 14 residues. The CDR3 sequence: CASSLYESLNEQYF. In nucleotides, the CDR3 is TGTGCCAGCAGTTTATACGAGAGTTTGAACGAGCAGTACTTC.

Comment on this clone: A much larger clone lies one base from this, so it may be a read error. This chain joins TRBV6-5 and TRBJ1-2; D possibly corresponds to TRBD1 (6 bases). Germline V gives CDR1 MNHEY, CDR2 SVGAGI. V was clipped by 6 bases and J by 3 bases, with 14 bases between them. The CDR3 consists of 14 residues. The CDR3 spells CASRYGGADYGYTF. The CDR3 DNA is TGTGCCAGCAGGTACGGGGGGGCGGACTATGGCTACACCTTC.

This clone is deemed large. The chain carries TRBV10-3 and TRBJ2-3; D is unclear. V was pared by 6 bases and J by 5 bases, with 18 bases between. The CDR3 extends over 15 amino acids. The germline CDR1 and CDR2 sequences are ENHRY and SYGVKD. For the CDR3, the DNA is TGTGCCATCAGCCCCGAGCCTAGTCCGGGAGATACGCAGTATTTT. Translated: CAISPEPSPGDTQYF.

The CDR3 loop reads CASSAGRGNTEAFF. Here the CDR3 DNA reads TGTGCCAGCAGCGCAGGGCGAGGCAACACTGAAGCTTTCTTT. This chain connects TRBV6-5 to TRBJ1-1; the D gene is possibly TRBD1 (5 bases). V was cut by 6 bases and J by 2 bases, with 13 bases left in between. The CDR3 runs to 14 residues. CDR1 is MNHEY and CDR2 is SVGAGI in the germline V gene.

This clone was observed a handful of times. The CDR3 coding sequence is TGCGCCAGCAGCCCCGTTGACATTTGGGTCTACAATGAGCAGTTCTTC. It is translated as CASSPVDIWVYNEQFF. The chain carries TRBV4-1 and TRBJ2-1; no firm D call. CDR3 length: 16 amino acids. CDR1 is MGHRA and CDR2 is YSYEKL in the germline V gene. V gave up 4 bases and J gave up 3 bases, with 16 bases separating them.

By sample share, this clone is medium-sized. The chain carries TRBV4-1 and TRBJ2-7; a weak D match, TRBD1 (6 bases). Trimming stripped 1 base from V and 2 bases from J, with 9 bases between. Germline loops: CDR1 MGHRA, CDR2 YSYEKL. The length of the CDR3 is 14 residues. CDR3 bases: TGCGCCAGCAGCCAAGGGGCAGGGGCCTACGAGCAGTACTTC. Translating gives CASSQGAGAYEQYF.

The CDR3 protein is CASSLEGPGNTEAFF. The CDR3 DNA follows: TGCGCCAGCAGCTTGGAAGGGCCAGGGAACACTGAAGCTTTCTTT. The gene calls are TRBV5-1 and TRBJ1-1; the D is unclear. Germline V gene lookup returns CDR1 SGHRS and CDR2 YFSETQ. This CDR3 contains 15 residues. V was cut by 0 bases and J by 1 base, with 10 bases left in between.

The CDR3 bases are TGTGCCAGCAGCGTAGCTGGCACGCCGTATGGCGATGAGCAGTTCTTC. Translation gives CASSVAGTPYGDEQFF. The rearrangement links TRBV9 to TRBJ2-1; D gene ambiguous. Germline CDR1 SGDLS, CDR2 YYNGEE. CDR3 length equals 16 residues. The V and J ends lost 0 bases and 8 bases respectively, with 18 bases between them.

This clone is medium-sized by share. The rearrangement joins TRBV6-5 to TRBJ2-7, with D possibly matching TRBD2 (5 bases). The CDR3 runs to 13 residues. Trimming took off 8 bases at V and 0 bases at J, with 11 bases between the two ends. In germline, CDR1 is MNHEY, CDR2 SVGAGI. The CDR3 coding sequence is TGTGCCAGCGGCCGGGGTAGCTCCTACGAGCAGTACTTC. This translates into CASGRGSSYEQYF.

As for this clone: A read error may explain this, as a much larger clone is one base away. V usage is TRBV9 and J usage is TRBJ2-2; a weak D match, TRBD2 (6 bases). Germline V gives CDR1 SGDLS, CDR2 YYNGEE. The germline V and J ends were trimmed by 7 bases and 8 bases, with 21 bases remaining between them. This CDR3 is 15 amino acids long. The DNA for the CDR3 is TGTGCCAGCCGCGCCTGGCAGCGTGGAGGGGGGGAGCTGTTTTTT. Translated: CASRAWQRGGGELFF.

The chain employs TRBV15 and TRBJ2-3; D unresolved. CDR3 length: 14 residues. CDR1 and CDR2 (germline): LNHNV, YYDKDF (reference sequence). V shed 1 base and J shed 3 bases, with 8 bases lying between them. The CDR3 loop reads CATSRASRTDTQYF. The CDR3 nucleotides are TGTGCCACCAGCAGAGCGAGCCGGACAGATACGCAGTATTTT.

V gene TRBV6-5 combines with J gene TRBJ2-7; maybe TRBD1 (6 bases). The CDR3 spans 13 residues. V shed 2 bases and J shed 6 bases, with 11 bases lying between them. The germline V gene has CDR1 MNHEY and CDR2 SVGAGI. The CDR3 is CASSYLRGSEQYF. As DNA, the CDR3 is TGTGCCAGCAGTTACCTGAGGGGGAGCGAGCAGTACTTC.

In this sample, this clone turned up a few times. The DNA of the CDR3 is TGTGCCAGCAGTTCAAACAGGGGATACATTCCCTACGAGCAGTACTTC. Translating gives CASSSNRGYIPYEQYF. This chain connects TRBV27 to TRBJ2-7, with 7 bases lining up with TRBD1. The CDR3 has 16 residues. Germline-derived CDR1 and CDR2 are MNHEY and SMNVEV (reference sequence). The trim removed 4 bases at V and 2 bases at J, leaving 11 bases unmatched.

This clone was seen more than once but under ten times. The V call is TRBV6-5, the J call TRBJ1-3, with no clear D. Germline V lookup: CDR1 MNHEY, CDR2 SVGAGI. Trimming removed 4 bases from V and 0 bases from J, with 7 bases in between. The CDR3 is 14 residues long. The CDR3 bases are TGTGCCAGCAGTTCCGTGAGCTCTGGAAACACCATATATTTT. It specifies CASSSVSSGNTIYF.

This chain links TRBV23-1 with TRBJ2-5, with D maybe TRBD2 (6 bases). TRBV23-1 has ORF status, its function being uncertain. V lost 3 bases and J 2 bases, leaving 13 bases between the germline ends. The length of the CDR3 is 15 residues. The CDR3 here is CASSQAGSRQETQYF. Here the CDR3 DNA reads TGCGCCAGCAGTCAGGCGGGATCAAGACAAGAGACCCAGTACTTC.

This clone has just a few counts. This chain joins TRBV5-4 and TRBJ1-3, with D perhaps matching TRBD1 (5 bases). This CDR3 has 15 amino acids. Germline assignment: CDR1 SGHNT and CDR2 YYREEE (reference sequence). V lost 1 base and J 1 base, leaving 9 bases between the germline ends. The CDR3 region is CASSLFGGSGNTIYF. The CDR3 nucleotides read TGTGCCAGCAGCTTGTTTGGGGGGTCTGGAAACACCATATATTTT.

This clone has only a few counts. The rearrangement uses TRBV2 and TRBJ2-7; TRBD2 matches at 9 bases. Germline-derived CDR1 and CDR2 are SNHLY and FYNNEI. The CDR3 contains 14 residues. Trimming at V came to 3 bases and at J to 4 bases, leaving 4 bases not matched to a gene. CDR3 loop: CASSDGTSPYEQYF. CDR3 DNA sequence: TGTGCCAGCAGTGATGGGACTAGCCCTTACGAGCAGTACTTC.

This clone occurred a few times. This chain uses TRBV6-5 with TRBJ2-7, with D uncertain. V lost 0 bases and J lost 2, with 5 bases in between. The CDR3 extends over 13 amino acids. In germline, CDR1 is MNHEY, CDR2 SVGAGI. This chain's CDR3 is CASSYSDPYEQYF. CDR3 bases: TGTGCCAGCAGTTACTCAGACCCCTACGAGCAGTACTTC.

V gene TRBV19 combines with J gene TRBJ2-5, with 10 nucleotides matching TRBD1. The tail of the sequence fits TRBJ2-7 better, so the J call may be wrong. There are 14 residues in the CDR3. Looked up from germline, CDR1 is LNHDA and CDR2 is SQIVND (reference sequence). The chain's CDR3 is CASSMGTGDYEQYF. Written as DNA, the CDR3 is TGTGCCAGTAGTATGGGGACAGGGGACTACGAGCAGTACTTC.

This clone was detected only a few times. The chain has TRBV10-3 and TRBJ2-7; D is possibly TRBD2 (6 bases). CDR1 and CDR2 from the germline V gene are ENHRY and SYGVKD. Trimming shortened V by 9 bases and J by 0 bases, and 27 bases separated the two germline ends. This CDR3 is 18 amino acids long. In DNA, the CDR3 is TGTGCCATAGCGCGAGGGAGTAAGTTCGGGGGTTCCTCCTACGAGCAGTACTTC. This gives the protein CAIARGSKFGGSSYEQYF.

This chain uses TRBV28 with TRBJ2-7, with D possibly matching TRBD1 (6 bases). V was shortened by 3 bases and J by 0 bases, with 27 bases between the two germline ends. The CDR3 extends over 20 amino acids. Per the germline V gene, CDR1 is MDHEN and CDR2 is SYDVKM. This chain's CDR3 is CASSFVVGGPNFAGSYEQYF. CDR3 in DNA: TGTGCCAGCAGTTTCGTTGTTGGGGGCCCCAACTTCGCGGGCTCCTACGAGCAGTACTTC.

By share of the sample, this clone is medium-sized. V usage is TRBV14 and J usage is TRBJ2-7, with unresolved D. V shed 4 bases and J shed 3 bases, with 7 bases lying between them. CDR1 and CDR2 from the germline V gene are SGHDN and FVKESK. This CDR3 is 12 amino acids long. This CDR3 is CASSPMGYEQYF. The CDR3 DNA is TGTGCCAGCAGCCCCATGGGCTACGAGCAGTACTTC.

This clone was detected only a few times. V usage is TRBV27 and J usage is TRBJ2-7; a possible D gene is TRBD1 (6 bases). The ends were cut back, 2 bases at V and 3 bases at J, with 8 bases in the middle. CDR1 and CDR2 (germline): MNHEY, SMNVEV (reference sequence). This CDR3 has 13 residues. In DNA form, the CDR3 reads TGTGCCAGCAGTTTAGGACAGAGCTACGAGCAGTACTTC. Translating gives CASSLGQSYEQYF.

This clone was seen more than once but under ten times. V gene TRBV2 combines with J gene TRBJ2-3; 7 bases map to TRBD2. CDR1 SNHLY and CDR2 FYNNEI come from the germline V gene. V lost 8 bases to trimming and J lost 4 bases; unmatched junction nucleotides: 18. This CDR3 contains 17 residues. The CDR3 nucleotides read TGTGCCAGCTACAGGACTAGAAAAAGTCCCCTCCCAGATACGCAGTATTTT. Protein: CASYRTRKSPLPDTQYF.